This entry concerns a single TCR beta chain. Both TCR beta VDJ combination and CDR3 sequence profiling were carried out. Genomic DNA was the template for this profiling. TCRdb ran MiXCR on the reads and lists one entry per CDR3 protein. Here the sample spans roughly 130,000 distinct CDR3 sequences, around 46% being singletons. Germline V gene sequence: CDR1 SGHVS, CDR2 FQNEAQ. The V gene lost 4 bases and the J gene lost 7 bases, with 16 bases spanning the gap. The CDR3 loop spans 14 amino acids. This record comes from a study of CD8+CD57+ T cells in acquired aplastic anemia. The sample comprised sorted CD4+, CD8+, or CD8+CD57+ T cells (not recorded which) from PBMCs. The gene calls are TRBV7-8 and TRBJ1-1; D unclear. This receptor was obtained from a human donor in good health, serving as a control. CDR3 sequence: CASSSQVGRIEAFF. CDR3 nucleotide sequence: TGTGCCAGCAGCTCCCAGGTGGGAAGGATTGAAGCTTTCTTT.